This T cell receptor beta chain came from a study of identical twins. TCRdb ran MiXCR on the 5' RACE reads and lists one entry per CDR3 protein. Of 200,000 to 300,000 distinct CDR3 sequences detected, around 7.6% appear once; the ten largest clones hold 5% to 6%. This clonotype has a count of ten or more. What it binds is unknown. Study results and caveats: Invariant populations such as MAIT and iNKT cells could partly muddle zero-insertion analyses.

This CDR3 is 15 amino acids long. Germline loops: CDR1 SEHNR, CDR2 FQNEAQ (reference sequence). The J segment lost 2 bases and the V segment lost 5 bases, leaving 7 bases of the junction unmatched. This sample was also put to use in a study of yellow fever vaccine responses in identical twins. That report notes: In identical twins, vaccine T cell responses appeared partly shared and partly individual.

This sequence joins TRBV7-9 and TRBJ2-3; 7 bases are a match to TRBD2. The sample comprised CD8+ T cells sorted from blood. The receptor was derived from a woman younger than 35 in good health. CDR3 nucleotide sequence: TGTGCCAGCAGCGGACTAGTTCAGTACACAGATACGCAGTATTTT. Protein sequence: CASSGLVQYTDTQYF.